This T cell receptor (beta chain) was sequenced for a study of blood T cell repertoires in COVID-19. Turning to the study itself: Collection of acute and convalescent COVID-19 samples took place in the United States, Italy and Spain.

The germline gives CDR1 PRHDT, CDR2 FYEKMQ (reference sequence). The ends were cut back, 7 bases at V and 2 bases at J, with 13 bases in the middle. The length of the CDR3 is 14 residues. Original analysis: Reference gene primer amplification gave nucleated cell count estimates. The assay was immunoSEQ multiplex PCR, and TCRdb's table has in-frame clones only and misses some. Clone size and V and J calls were adopted from that table, with D and trimming inferred from the DNA. In the table there are approximately 82,000 clones, roughly 78% of which are singletons. The V and J genes are TRBV13 and TRBJ2-3, with D possibly TRBD2 on 7 matching bases. The sequence came from a man in his fifties or sixties with active or convalescent COVID-19. Sequencing input: peripheral blood. CDR3 residues: CASNREGDTDTQYF. DNA of the CDR3: TGTGCCAGCAACAGGGAGGGGGACACAGATACGCAGTATTTT.